This T cell receptor (beta chain) appears in the sequencing data of a study of control samples from healthy donors and cancer patients. This CDR3 spans 16 amino acids. V shed 10 bases and J 4 bases; nucleotides not matched to a gene: 11. The germline gives CDR1 ENHRY, CDR2 SYGVKD. Using immunoSEQ multiplex PCR, the repertoire was profiled, and TCRdb retains in-frame clones only, with some absent. The sample shows tens of thousands of clones, around 91% of them seen only once. Sequenced material: blood. The sequence derives from a man aged 25 to 40 in good health. The rearrangement uses TRBV10-3 and TRBJ1-5; 12 positions match TRBD1. CDR3 DNA sequence: TGTGCCACCCAACCCGGGACAGGGGGCCAAAATCAGCCCCAGCATTTT. Protein sequence: CATQPGTGGQNQPQHF.